These T cell receptor beta chains were read from a single sample in a study of blood T cells in healthy people across ages. TCRdb reanalysed the 5' RACE reads using MiXCR and keeps one entry per CDR3 protein. The sample carries 1,800,000 or so distinct CDR3 sequences, about two fifths recorded once. The material sequenced was blood. These receptors were taken from a human donor in good health. Each CDR3 is given with its conserved first and last residue. Each record gives: V gene, clone size, J gene, CDR3 protein. The size entry is marked missing in some rows and otherwise reads once, few, many or a size class.

TRBV12-3/TRBV12-4	.	TRBJ1-6	CASSYQGPPYNSPLHF
TRBV6-1	.	TRBJ2-1	CASNKPGQGIHNEQFF
TRBV9	.	TRBJ2-5	CASSFTGPNEQYF
TRBV20-1	.	TRBJ2-2	CSARDGNSGGAGELFF
TRBV28	few	TRBJ2-6	CASSFLGFTGANVLTF
TRBV12-3/TRBV12-4	.	TRBJ2-1	CASSLERQTNNEQFF
TRBV12-3/TRBV12-4	.	TRBJ1-6	CASSPNVGPNSLLHF
TRBV29-1	.	TRBJ2-1	CSVAPIPTGAKFF
TRBV7-2	.	TRBJ1-2	CASSFTGLSNYDYTF
TRBV5-5	.	.	CASSPFPSGEDLYEQYF
TRBV20-1	.	TRBJ1-2	CSGLFDGGHTF
TRBV9	once	TRBJ2-1	CASSVVGEGEQFF
TRBV7-9	.	TRBJ2-7	CASTDMDFPYEQYF
TRBV7-9	.	TRBJ2-1	CASSFGGSINEQFF
TRBV5-1	many	TRBJ2-5	CASSFGAQETQYF
TRBV27	.	TRBJ1-1	CARSLSWDREAFF
TRBV7-3	.	TRBJ2-7	CASSLNPGGSQYF
TRBV4-1	few	TRBJ2-1	CASSQANMGSYWDEQFF
TRBV12-3/TRBV12-4	.	TRBJ2-4	CASSLALDSLAKNIQYF
TRBV5-1	.	TRBJ2-4	CASSLGTVKDKQYF
TRBV6-2/TRBV6-3	few	TRBJ1-6	CASSYSFQGPSNSPLHF
TRBV15	.	TRBJ2-3	CATSRDPWDTQYF
TRBV4-1	few	TRBJ1-4	CASSRGSFEKLFF
TRBV5-4	few	TRBJ2-3	CASISTVSDGADTQYF
TRBV12-3/TRBV12-4	.	TRBJ2-7	CASGTSGGPREQYF
TRBV6-2/TRBV6-3	few	TRBJ2-6	CASSFPTQRQAPRGANVLTF
TRBV7-2	.	TRBJ2-3	CASSPKTSGGTDTQYF
TRBV7-6	.	TRBJ1-1	CASSAGQSMNTEAFF
TRBV28	.	TRBJ1-2	CAVQRGFYGYTF
TRBV11-2	.	TRBJ2-6	CASSLPVGANVLTF
TRBV4-1	.	TRBJ2-1	CASSQDSRTGGGFYNEQFF
TRBV11-2	.	TRBJ1-2	CASSFDPPRAANYGYTF
TRBV27	few	TRBJ2-7	CVTQGSSYEQYF
TRBV5-5	few	TRBJ1-2	CASSLDPTGGGYGYTF
TRBV7-2	.	TRBJ2-2	CASSPLRRRTNTGGLFF
TRBV7-9	few	TRBJ1-2	CASSFSTRADYGYTF
TRBV20-1	.	TRBJ2-1	CSAQRLRGSYNEQFF